The rows below give T cell receptor beta chains drawn from one sample of a study of T cell changes during pregnancy in multiple sclerosis. Sequencing was performed with immunoSEQ multiplex PCR; in TCRdb, only in-frame clones are kept and a portion is missing. The sample shows 36,000 or so clones, around 89% of them seen only once. Specimen: CD4+ T cells from peripheral blood mononuclear cells, collected in the first trimester of pregnancy. All receptors come from a female donor with multiple sclerosis, enrolled in a pregnancy study. CDR3s include the opening cysteine and the closing phenylalanine or tryptophan. The D gene is left open where the match is weak. Clone size, where shown, is once, few, many, or a class for clones that have expanded.

.	TRBV18	TRBJ2-7	TRBD1	TGTGCCAGCTCACCGGGACAGCAAACCTACGAGCAGTACTTC	CASSPGQQTYEQYF
.	TRBV9	TRBJ2-2	TRBD2	TGTGCCAGCGGCAAGACTAGCGGGGGGCAGTCGACCGGGGAGCTGTTTTTT	CASGKTSGGQSTGELFF
.	TRBV28	TRBJ2-1	TRBD1	TGTGCCAGCAGTGGGACAGGGGTGATAGAGCAGTTCTTC	CASSGTGVIEQFF
medium-sized	TRBV30	TRBJ1-5	.	TGTGCCTGGAGTGTAAGGGGACACAATCAGCCCCAGCATTTT	CAWSVRGHNQPQHF
.	TRBV7-3	TRBJ2-7	.	TGTGCCAGCAGCCCCAGGGGCGGCTATCGGGAGCAGTACTTC	CASSPRGGYREQYF
.	TRBV6-1	TRBJ1-5	.	TGTGCCAGCAGTGAACTAGGGGTCCAGCCCCAGCATTTT	CASSELGVQPQHF
.	TRBV19	TRBJ1-4	.	TGTGCCAGTAGTATTGCGTGGGGAGCAACTAATGAAAAACTGTTTTTT	CASSIAWGATNEKLFF
.	TRBV7-2	TRBJ2-1	TRBD2	TGTGCCAGCAGCTTAACCCGCGGGGGGGCGGGCGATGAGCAGTTCTTC	CASSLTRGGAGDEQFF
.	TRBV27	TRBJ2-7	TRBD1	TGTGCCAGCAGTTTTTCCGGGACAGGGGGAGGCTACGAGCAGTACTTC	CASSFSGTGGGYEQYF
once	TRBV29-1	TRBJ1-1	TRBD1	TGCAGCGTTGACCTGGGACAGGGGCGGAACACTGAAGCTTTCTTT	CSVDLGQGRNTEAFF
.	TRBV7-8	TRBJ2-1	TRBD2	TGTGCCAGCAGCTTAGGGGGGAGGGCCGTCCATGAGCAGTTCTTC	CASSLGGRAVHEQFF
.	TRBV9	TRBJ1-2	TRBD1	TGTGCCAGCAGCGTAGCCCGGGACAGGGGTGGCTACACCTTC	CASSVARDRGGYTF
.	TRBV5-4	TRBJ1-2	TRBD1	TGTGCCAGCGGGGGACAGGTCCCCAACTATGGCTACACCTTC	CASGGQVPNYGYTF
.	TRBV6-1	TRBJ1-6	.	TGTGCCAGCAGTGAAGCGGTCAGGGCCTATAATTCACCCCTCCACTTT	CASSEAVRAYNSPLHF
.	TRBV18	TRBJ1-1	.	TGTGCCAGCTCACCATCCTCGGCAGGTAACACTGAAGCTTTCTTT	CASSPSSAGNTEAFF
.	TRBV7-9	TRBJ1-5	.	TGTGCCAGCAGCCTTTGGTCAGGGTATAACGGCAATCAGCCCCAGCATTTT	CASSLWSGYNGNQPQHF
once	TRBV13	TRBJ2-3	.	TGTGCCAGCAGCCCCAGGGCAGATACGCAGTATTTT	CASSPRADTQYF
.	TRBV9	TRBJ1-5	TRBD1	TGTGCCAGCAGCTCCGGGACAGGCCTCAATCAGCCCCAGCATTTT	CASSSGTGLNQPQHF
.	TRBV2	TRBJ1-1	.	TGTGCCAGTCTGGGGCGTCCGAACACTGAAGCTTTCTTT	CASLGRPNTEAFF
.	TRBV11-2	TRBJ2-3	.	TGTGCCAGCAGCGTAGGCGGATCGGCCTTATCACACACAGATACGCAGTATTTT	CASSVGGSALSHTDTQYF
.	TRBV19	TRBJ2-3	TRBD2	TGTGCCAGTAGTATGAAACTAGCGGGAGGGTCAGATACGCAGTATTTT	CASSMKLAGGSDTQYF
.	TRBV5-1	TRBJ1-2	TRBD1	TGCGCCAGCAGCTTTAACCGGGACAGAGATGGCTACACCTTC	CASSFNRDRDGYTF
.	TRBV30	TRBJ1-2	TRBD1	TGTGCCTGGAGTCCCGCCCAGGACAGGGCAACCTTC	CAWSPAQDRATF
.	TRBV19	TRBJ2-1	TRBD2	TGTGCCAGTAGTATAATGCTAGCGGGGGGCGGTGAGCAGTTCTTC	CASSIMLAGGGEQFF
.	TRBV27	TRBJ2-2	TRBD2	TGTGCCAGCGGGAGGGGTAACACCGGGGAGCTGTTTTTT	CASGRGNTGELFF
.	TRBV7-3	TRBJ2-1	TRBD2	TGTGCCAGCAGCTTGGTTAGCGGGGGCTCCTACAATGAGCAGTTCTTC	CASSLVSGGSYNEQFF
.	TRBV15	TRBJ1-2	.	TGTGCCACCAGCAGAGATGGTAGGCAGGGAGGGGGCTACACCTTC	CATSRDGRQGGGYTF
.	TRBV7-9	TRBJ1-6	.	TGTGCCAGCAGCCACGGTGGGGGCTCTAATTCACCCCTCCACTTT	CASSHGGGSNSPLHF
few	TRBV6-1	TRBJ1-5	TRBD1	TGTGCCAGCAGTGAAACAGGGGGCGCTCAGCCCCAGCATTTT	CASSETGGAQPQHF
.	TRBV7-9	TRBJ2-5	TRBD1	TGTGCCAGCAGCTCGACAGGGGGAATGTTAGGGGAGACCCAGTACTTC	CASSSTGGMLGETQYF
.	TRBV21-1	TRBJ1-2	.	TGTGCCAGCAGCCCTCCCGGAGAGGAGGCGCTGGGTGGCTACACCTTC	CASSPPGEEALGGYTF
.	TRBV28	TRBJ2-6	.	TGTGCCAGCAGTCCGACAGTTGCTGGGGCCAACGTCCTGACTTTC	CASSPTVAGANVLTF
.	TRBV5-1	TRBJ1-2	TRBD1	TGCGCCAGCAGCTTGGGAGGACAGGGGGACTATGGCTACACCTTC	CASSLGGQGDYGYTF
.	TRBV11-2	TRBJ2-5	.	TGTGCCAGCAGCTTAGCCCGAGCCCGGGAGACCCAGTACTTC	CASSLARARETQYF
.	TRBV10-3	TRBJ1-3	.	TGTGCCATCAGTGAGCCAGGGGAGCCCTTGAACACCATATATTTT	CAISEPGEPLNTIYF
.	TRBV20-1	TRBJ2-1	.	TGCAGTGCCAGAGGGGAGGACGAGCAGTTCTTC	CSARGEDEQFF
once	TRBV19	TRBJ2-2	.	TGTGCCAGTATTAGGGGGAGGGCGAACACCGGGGAGCTGTTTTTT	CASIRGRANTGELFF
.	TRBV7-9	TRBJ2-1	TRBD2	TGTGCCAGCAGCGTGCCGGGACTAGCGGATCCCGGCTCCTACAATGAGCAGTTCTTC	CASSVPGLADPGSYNEQFF
.	TRBV19	TRBJ2-1	.	TGTGCCAGTAGTCCGAGTGGTAGCGGAGCCTACAATGAGCAGTTCTTC	CASSPSGSGAYNEQFF